This T cell receptor (beta chain) was sequenced in a study of blood T cell repertoires in COVID-19. Across the study: The analysed material was cDNA or gDNA that came from T cells, B-cell-depleted T cells, or PBMCs.

This CDR3 region has 18 residues. J was trimmed by 5 bases and V by 8 bases; bases with no gene match: 24. Germline V gene sequence: CDR1 SGDLS, CDR2 YYNGEE. Data came from immunoSEQ multiplex PCR; TCRdb stores just in-frame clones and leaves some out. The sample lists 200,000 to 250,000 clones, 70% to 90% occurring once. Sequencing input: peripheral blood. The receptor was derived from a man between 18 and 29 years old with active or convalescent COVID-19. V usage is TRBV9 and J usage is TRBJ1-2; 7 bases align to TRBD1. The CDR3 sequence is CARQLQGTTGEGGYGYTF. For the CDR3, the DNA is TGTGCCAGACAATTACAGGGGACCACCGGTGAGGGTGGGTATGGCTACACCTTC.